Shown below are 8 T cell receptor beta chains from a single sample sequenced in a study of CD8 T cells in Susac syndrome. RNA was extracted with the RNeasy kit, and a quantity of about 0.45 to 1 ug was reverse transcribed using random hexamers. Via MiXCR, TCRdb re-called the immunoSEQ multiplex PCR reads, giving one row per CDR3 protein. Of roughly 130,000 distinct CDR3 sequences in the sample, roughly 94% were seen once. Sequencing used CD4+ T cells from PBMCs. The receptors stem from a human donor with multiple sclerosis.

The chain couples TRBV19 to TRBJ2-1; 13 nucleotides align to TRBD2. CDR1 LNHDA and CDR2 SQIVND come from the germline V gene (reference sequence). The CDR3 spans 18 residues. J lost 5 bases, V lost 2 bases, and 9 bases had no gene match. CDR3 in DNA: TGTGCCAGTAGTATACTTTCGGGGACTAGCGGGGCCAACAATGAGCAGTTCTTC. Protein product: CASSILSGTSGANNEQFF.

V gene TRBV5-1 combines with J gene TRBJ2-1; 9 positions agree with TRBD2. J was trimmed by 7 bases and V by 5 bases; bases with no gene match: 13. The CDR3 covers 16 residues. CDR1 and CDR2 from the germline V gene are SGHRS and YFSETQ. As DNA, the CDR3 is TGCGCCAGCAGGCTAGCGGGAAGATTAGAATCGAATGAGCAGTTCTTC. Protein sequence: CASRLAGRLESNEQFF.

The rearrangement links TRBV27 to TRBJ1-4, with D possibly TRBD1 on 6 matching bases. Trimming removed 5 bases at V and 7 bases at J, with 17 bases between. Germline V gene sequence: CDR1 MNHEY, CDR2 SMNVEV (reference sequence). The CDR3 contains 15 residues. The CDR3 here is CASSVNRADFEKLFF. The CDR3 DNA reads TGTGCCAGCAGTGTCAACAGGGCCGATTTTGAAAAACTGTTTTTT.

This sequence joins TRBV7-2 and TRBJ2-7; 11 positions agree with TRBD2. The trim removed 5 bases at V and 5 bases at J, leaving 11 bases unmatched. CDR3 length: 16 amino acids. Per germline, CDR1 SGHTA and CDR2 FQGNSA. The CDR3 DNA reads TGTGCCAGCAGCCCGATAGCGGGGGGGCCAGGCCACGAGCAGTACTTC. Protein sequence: CASSPIAGGPGHEQYF. Complete variable domain (other parts from reference TRBV7-2 and TRBJ2-7): GAGVSQSPSNKVTEKGKDVELRCDPISGHTALYWYRQSLGQGLEFLIYFQGNSAPDKSGLPSDRFSAERTGGSVSTLTIQRTQQEDSAVYLCASSPIAGGPGHEQYFGPGTRLTVT.

The chain is built from TRBV18 and TRBJ1-2; D not certain. Per germline, CDR1 KGHSH and CDR2 LQKENI. Trimming took 0 bases from V and 5 from J, leaving 10 bases between them. The CDR3 covers 14 residues. CDR3 loop: CASSPPRAPYGYTF. CDR3 nucleotide sequence: TGTGCCAGCTCACCACCGAGGGCCCCTTATGGCTACACCTTC.

This clonotype has only one observation. This chain connects TRBV2 to TRBJ2-6; 7 bases are a match to TRBD1. Germline values: CDR1 SNHLY, CDR2 FYNNEI. This CDR3 region has 15 residues. V dropped 5 bases and J dropped 2; count of bases not matched to a gene: 3. The CDR3 region has the DNA TGTGCCAGCAGTCCGGACAGGCCTGGGGCCAACGTCCTGACTTTC. Protein product: CASSPDRPGANVLTF.

The gene calls are TRBV13 and TRBJ1-6; D unclear. Per the germline V gene, CDR1 is PRHDT and CDR2 is FYEKMQ (reference sequence). The V end was cut by 0 bases, the J end by 1 base, with 7 bases between. The CDR3 contains 16 residues. In nucleotides, the CDR3 is TGTGCCAGCAGCTTAGGTACCGGGTCCTATAATTCACCCCTCCACTTT. As protein: CASSLGTGSYNSPLHF.

CDR3 loop: CSARGLAGPSSYNEQFF. The CDR3 bases are TGCAGTGCTAGAGGGCTAGCGGGACCTAGCTCCTACAATGAGCAGTTCTTC. The rearrangement uses TRBV20-1 and TRBJ2-1; 9 bases agree with TRBD2. The CDR3 has 17 residues. The J segment lost 0 bases and the V segment lost 1 base, leaving 7 bases of the junction unmatched. Per the germline V gene, CDR1 is DFQATT and CDR2 is SNEGSKA (reference sequence).